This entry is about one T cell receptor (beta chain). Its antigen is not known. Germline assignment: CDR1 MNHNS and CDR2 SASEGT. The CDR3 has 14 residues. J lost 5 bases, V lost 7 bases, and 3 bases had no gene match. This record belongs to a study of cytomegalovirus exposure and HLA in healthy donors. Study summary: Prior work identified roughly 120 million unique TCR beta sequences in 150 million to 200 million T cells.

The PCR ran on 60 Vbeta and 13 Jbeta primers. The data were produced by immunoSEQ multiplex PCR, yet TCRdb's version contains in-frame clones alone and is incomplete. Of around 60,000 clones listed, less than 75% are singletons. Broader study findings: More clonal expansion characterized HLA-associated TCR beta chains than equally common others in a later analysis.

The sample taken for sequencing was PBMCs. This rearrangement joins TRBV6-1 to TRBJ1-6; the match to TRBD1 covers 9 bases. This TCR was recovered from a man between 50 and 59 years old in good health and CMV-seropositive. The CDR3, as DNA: TGTGCCAGCACTGGGACAGGGAATAATTCACCCCTCCACTTT. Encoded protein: CASTGTGNNSPLHF.